These 24 T cell receptor beta chains were all obtained from the same sample, sequenced in a study of T-cell reconstitution after alpha-beta-depleted transplantation in children. A TCRbeta library incorporating unique molecular identifiers was prepared. TCRdb reanalysed the PCR reads using MiXCR and keeps one entry per CDR3 protein. This sample yields over 45,000 distinct CDR3 sequences, of which approximately 9.2% are seen a single time; 27% belongs to the top ten. This specimen was PBMCs, mostly from graft donor cells, taken 60 days after TCRalphabeta/CD19-depleted stem cell transplant. All receptors derive from a male patient aged 2 to 10 who had a stem cell transplant for chronic granulomatous disease, so the T cells may come from the graft donor.

This clonotype was detected many times. The rearrangement joins TRBV12-3 or TRBV12-4 to TRBJ2-7, with D unresolved. CDR3 length: 16 residues. Trimming removed 6 bases from V and 2 bases from J, with 20 bases in between. The CDR3 nucleotides read TGTGCCAGCAGCCAGGACCGGCTAACCTCTCCCTACGAGCAGTACTTC. Its translation: CASSQDRLTSPYEQYF.

Ten or more counts support this clonotype. The chain employs TRBV12-3 or TRBV12-4 and TRBJ2-1; D ambiguous. Trimming cost V 5 bases and J 4 bases, with 18 bases left between them. The CDR3 consists of 16 residues. The CDR3 reads CASSVTPEDLYNEQFF. CDR3 sequence (DNA): TGTGCCAGCAGTGTGACCCCAGAAGATTTATACAATGAGCAGTTCTTC.

Many counts were recorded for this clonotype. The chain employs TRBV11-2 and TRBJ2-3, with D possibly matching TRBD2 (5 bases). The CDR3 has 14 residues. The germline CDR1 and CDR2 sequences are SGHAT and FQNNGV. V lost 5 bases and J 5 bases, leaving 14 bases between the germline ends. The CDR3 DNA reads TGTGCCAGCAGCCCTAGCCCTAGCCGAGATACGCAGTATTTT. Translation gives CASSPSPSRDTQYF.

This clonotype was observed at least ten times. One end of the junction is discordant with germline, which a read error may explain. The chain uses TRBV12-3 or TRBV12-4 and TRBJ2-7, with 15 bases that match TRBD2. This CDR3 has 12 amino acids. CDR3 DNA sequence: TGTGCCAGCGGACTAGCGGGAGGGCCCAGACACTTC. Amino acids: CASGLAGGPRHF.

This clonotype has ten or more counts. The gene calls are TRBV12-3 or TRBV12-4 and TRBJ2-1; the D call may be TRBD1 or TRBD2 (5 bases each). This CDR3 is built from 15 residues. V lost 1 base and J lost 5, with 12 bases in between. CDR3 loop: CASSLEPGRDNEQFF. The CDR3 nucleotides are TGTGCCAGCAGTTTAGAACCGGGGCGAGACAATGAGCAGTTCTTC.

This clonotype was observed a handful of times. This rearrangement joins TRBV28 to TRBJ1-2; 10 bases agree with TRBD1. This CDR3 is built from 13 residues. Trimming cost V 8 bases and J 8 bases; bases outside gene matches: 8. Germline CDR1 is MDHEN and CDR2 is SYDVKM. Written as DNA, the CDR3 is TGTGCCAGCGTTAGACAGGGGGCAGGAGGCTACACCTTC. This encodes CASVRQGAGGYTF.

At least ten counts were recorded for this clonotype. V usage is TRBV3-1 and J usage is TRBJ2-1, with D perhaps TRBD2 (6 bases). Germline CDR1 and CDR2: LGHDT and YNNKEL (reference sequence). The CDR3 extends over 12 amino acids. V lost 7 bases and J lost 11, with 15 bases in between. The CDR3 DNA follows: TGTGCCAGCACCACAGTCGGCGGGAAGCAGTTCTTC. Protein sequence: CASTTVGGKQFF.

This clonotype was detected many times. CDR3 coding DNA: TGCAGTGTCGGGCCCAGGCCTGGAAACACCATATATTTT. Translating gives CSVGPRPGNTIYF. V usage is TRBV20-1 and J usage is TRBJ1-3; D unresolved. The ends were cut back, 7 bases at V and 2 bases at J, with 12 bases in the middle. The length of the CDR3 is 13 residues. Germline loops: CDR1 DFQATT, CDR2 SNEGSKA (reference sequence).

The chain employs TRBV24-1 and TRBJ2-6, with D possibly being TRBD2 (5 bases). V was pared by 3 bases and J by 4 bases, with 9 bases between. From germline, CDR1 is KGHDR and CDR2 SFDVKD. The CDR3 is made up of 15 amino acids. CDR3 amino acids: CATSDEGPGANVLTF. The CDR3 DNA reads as TGTGCCACCAGTGATGAGGGTCCCGGGGCCAACGTCCTGACTTTC.

This chain uses TRBV5-1 with TRBJ2-7; 13 bases align to TRBD2. The CDR3 is made up of 16 amino acids. Trimming removed 0 bases from V and 3 bases from J; junction bases left unmatched: 3. Germline V gene sequence: CDR1 SGHRS, CDR2 YFSETQ. CDR3: CASSLEGLAGHYEQYF. The CDR3 coding sequence is TGCGCCAGCAGCTTGGAGGGACTAGCGGGGCACTACGAGCAGTACTTC.

The table lists this clonotype with many counts. This chain connects TRBV12-5 to TRBJ2-3; no definite D call. The CDR3 contains 14 residues. CDR1 is LGHNT and CDR2 is FRNRAP in the germline V gene. V lost 6 bases to trimming and J lost 5 bases, with 15 bases between them. The CDR3 loop reads CASGVWARRDTQYF. The CDR3 DNA is TGTGCTAGTGGAGTTTGGGCTAGAAGAGATACGCAGTATTTT.

This clonotype has a count of ten or more. The chain recombines TRBV12-3 or TRBV12-4 with TRBJ2-2; TRBD2 agrees at 13 bases. J gave up 5 bases and V 5 bases, and 5 bases lay outside the gene matches. The CDR3 has 16 amino acids. CDR3 sequence: CASSIGTSGATGELFF. DNA of the CDR3: TGTGCCAGCAGTATCGGGACTAGCGGGGCAACCGGGGAGCTGTTTTTT.

At least ten counts were recorded for this clonotype. The chain has TRBV12-5 and TRBJ2-7; 8 bases fit TRBD1. CDR1 and CDR2 from the germline V gene are LGHNT and FRNRAP. The CDR3 is made up of 13 amino acids. After removal of 4 bases from V and 7 bases from J, the junction contained 6 bases not matched to a gene. CDR3 coding DNA: TGTGCTAGTGGTTACTGGACAGGGCGGGAGCAGTACTTC. Translating it yields CASGYWTGREQYF. The whole variable domain, remainder taken from reference TRBV12-5 and TRBJ2-7, is DARVTQTPRHKVTEMGQEVTMRCQPILGHNTVFWYRQTMMQGLELLAYFRNRAPLDDSGMPKDRFSAEMPDATLATLKIQPSEPRDSAVYFCASGYWTGREQYFGPGTRLTVT.

V usage is TRBV11-3 and J usage is TRBJ2-1, with 14 bases that match TRBD2. The CDR3 sequence is 18 residues long. V was pared by 4 bases and J by 8 bases, with 13 bases of the junction left unmatched. Germline CDR1 is SGHNT and CDR2 is YENEEA. The CDR3 DNA reads TGTGCCAGCAGCTCGGGCGAGGGACTAGCGGGAGTTGGTCATGAGCAGTTCTTC. It translates to CASSSGEGLAGVGHEQFF.

This clonotype was observed at least ten times. The chain employs TRBV6-1 and TRBJ2-5; TRBD2 agrees at 12 bases. This CDR3 is 16 amino acids long. The germline CDR1 and CDR2 sequences are MNHNS and SASEGT. V lost 8 bases to trimming and J lost 2 bases; unmatched junction nucleotides: 9. The CDR3 DNA is TGTGCCAGCCGGACTAGCGGGAACGTCCCACAAGAGACCCAGTACTTC. This encodes CASRTSGNVPQETQYF.

This clonotype was counted many times. The rearrangement uses TRBV27 and TRBJ2-5; no reliable D call. The CDR3 has 12 residues. CDR1 is MNHEY, CDR2 SMNVEV, per germline (reference sequence). Trimming removed 6 bases from V and 5 bases from J, with 10 bases in between. DNA for the CDR3: TGTGCCAGCAGAAGCCCTGGGGAGACCCAGTACTTC. This codes for CASRSPGETQYF.

This clonotype was picked up many times. The V gene is TRBV20-1, the J gene TRBJ1-1; no clear D gene. Germline V gene lookup returns CDR1 DFQATT and CDR2 SNEGSKA (reference sequence). The CDR3 consists of 13 residues. V was trimmed by 1 base and J by 0 bases, leaving 6 bases between them. For the CDR3, the DNA is TGCAGTGCTAGAGGGGTTTTGAACACTGAAGCTTTCTTT. It encodes CSARGVLNTEAFF.

The table lists this clonotype with a few counts. J is TRBJ1-2 and V is TRBV4-1; the D gene is possibly TRBD1 (5 bases). CDR3 length: 18 residues. Deletions cut 1 base from V and 7 bases from J, with 25 bases between. CDR1 is MGHRA and CDR2 is YSYEKL in the germline V gene. CDR3: CASSQVGTGGPNFRGYTF. The CDR3 DNA reads as TGCGCCAGCAGCCAAGTGGGCACGGGGGGACCGAACTTTCGTGGCTACACCTTC.

In its sample, this clonotype was seen many times. The chain couples TRBV6-2 or TRBV6-3 to TRBJ2-1; D assignment may be TRBD1 or TRBD2 (5 bases each). The CDR3 totals 16 residues. Trimming took off 0 bases at V and 0 bases at J, with 9 bases between the two ends. Per the germline V gene, CDR1 is MNHEY and CDR2 is SVGEGT. The CDR3 loop is CASSYSRDRSYNEQFF. The CDR3 DNA follows: TGTGCCAGCAGTTACTCCCGGGACCGCTCCTACAATGAGCAGTTCTTC.

This clonotype was observed many times. The chain carries TRBV2 and TRBJ1-4; 8 positions agree with TRBD1. Germline values: CDR1 SNHLY, CDR2 FYNNEI. This CDR3 comprises 14 residues. V was pared by 6 bases and J by 8 bases, with 8 bases of the junction left unmatched. CDR3 loop: CASRGQGVLEKLFF. The CDR3 coding sequence is TGTGCCAGCAGAGGACAGGGCGTCCTAGAAAAACTGTTTTTT.

This clonotype was recorded at least ten times. The CDR3 is CASPAVTSGGLQETQYF. CDR3 DNA sequence: TGTGCCAGCCCGGCGGTTACTAGCGGGGGGTTACAAGAGACCCAGTACTTC. The chain uses TRBV14 and TRBJ2-5; the match to TRBD2 covers 12 bases. V was pared by 8 bases and J by 2 bases, with 12 bases of the junction left unmatched. The CDR3 extends over 17 amino acids. The germline V gene has CDR1 SGHDN and CDR2 FVKESK.

Ten or more counts support this clonotype. The junction departs from germline at one end; a sequencing error may be responsible. In nucleotides, the CDR3 is TGTGCCAGCAGCCGCCGGACTAGCGGAGGGCATTTT. As protein: CASSRRTSGGHF. The V call is TRBV7-2, the J call TRBJ2-3; 10 positions match TRBD2. The CDR3 has 12 amino acids. Germline CDR1 reads SGHTA; CDR2 reads FQGNSA.

This clonotype was seen repeatedly, ten times or more. The chain links TRBV7-9 to TRBJ1-2, with D tentatively TRBD1 (5 bases). Trimming stripped 5 bases from V and 4 bases from J, with 17 bases between. This CDR3 has 15 residues. Germline CDR1 is SEHNR and CDR2 is FQNEAQ (reference sequence). Written as DNA, the CDR3 is TGTGCCAGCAGCCCCCTAATCTCGACAGCCTATGGCTACACCTTC. It yields the protein CASSPLISTAYGYTF.

This clonotype was detected ten times or more. This sequence joins TRBV4-2 and TRBJ2-3; 7 bases are shared with TRBD1. CDR1 LGHNA and CDR2 YNFKEQ come from the germline V gene. The J segment lost 0 bases and the V segment lost 1 base, leaving 4 bases of the junction unmatched. This CDR3 contains 16 residues. CDR3 loop: CASSQALQGSTDTQYF. CDR3 DNA sequence: TGTGCCAGCAGCCAAGCACTACAGGGGAGCACAGATACGCAGTATTTT.